This note documents a single T cell receptor (beta chain) sequence. This specimen belongs to a study of T-cell reconstitution after alpha-beta-depleted transplantation in children. It was with unique molecular identifiers that the TCRbeta library was prepared. TCRdb called the PCR reads again in MiXCR, with one record for every CDR3 protein. Among almost 500,000 distinct CDR3 sequences listed, around 12% were seen once. The receptor was isolated from a human donor who donated a stem cell graft to a child with combined immunodeficiency. The material was PBMCs from the stem cell graft donor, obtained from the stem cell graft.

DNA for the CDR3: TGCAGTGCTAGAGGCCGACTAGCGGGGCTCACAGATACGCAGTATTTT. Its translation: CSARGRLAGLTDTQYF. The chain recombines TRBV20-1 with TRBJ2-3, with 11 nucleotides matching TRBD2. CDR1 is DFQATT, CDR2 SNEGSKA, per germline (reference sequence). V lost 1 base, J lost 2 bases, and 5 bases stayed unmatched. This CDR3 spans 16 amino acids.